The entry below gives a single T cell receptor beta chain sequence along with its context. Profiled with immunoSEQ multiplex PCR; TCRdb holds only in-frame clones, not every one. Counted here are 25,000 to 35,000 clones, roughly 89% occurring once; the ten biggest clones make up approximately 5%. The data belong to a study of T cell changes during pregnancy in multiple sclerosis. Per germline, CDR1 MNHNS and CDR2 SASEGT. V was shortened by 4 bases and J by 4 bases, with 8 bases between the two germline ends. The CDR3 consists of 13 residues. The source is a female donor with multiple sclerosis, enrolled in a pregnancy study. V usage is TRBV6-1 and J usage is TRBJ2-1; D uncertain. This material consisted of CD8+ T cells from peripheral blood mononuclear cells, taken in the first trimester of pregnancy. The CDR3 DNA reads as TGTGCCAGCAGTGCTCAGATTTACAATGAGCAGTTCTTC. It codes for CASSAQIYNEQFF.